Listed below are T cell receptor beta chains from one sample, sequenced in a study of shared clonotypes between healthy human individuals. Using immunoSEQ multiplex PCR, the repertoire was profiled, and TCRdb retains in-frame clones only, with some absent. The table lists 2,500,000 or so clones, approximately 93% of them singletons. The sequenced sample was naive CD4+ T cells from PBMCs. These receptors came from a man aged 18 to 35 in good health. Some clones in this sample may be carry-over from other donors' samples. Each CDR3 is given with its conserved first and last residue. The D gene is left open where the match is weak. Size is stated for part of the rows, as once, few or many counts, or as a class when the clone is expanded.

>TRBD2|TRBJ2-1|NA|TRBV6-1
CASMGVAGVSNEQFF
TGTGCCAGCATGGGGGTAGCGGGAGTAAGCAATGAGCAGTTCTTC
>TRBD2|TRBJ2-3|once|TRBV5-1
CASSTSAGGISTDTQYF
TGCGCCAGCAGCACGTCAGCGGGAGGCATCAGCACAGATACGCAGTATTTT
>TRBD2|TRBJ2-7|NA|TRBV7-3
CASSPSGGSYEQYF
TGTGCCAGCAGCCCTAGCGGGGGATCCTACGAGCAGTACTTC
>TRBD2|TRBJ2-2|NA|TRBV5-1
CASGTWGLAGTNTGELFF
TGCGCCAGCGGTACTTGGGGACTAGCTGGGACGAACACCGGGGAGCTGTTTTTT
>TRBD2|TRBJ2-5|NA|TRBV5-8
CASSRTSGNLYQETQYF
TGTGCCAGCAGCCGGACTAGCGGGAACCTATACCAAGAGACCCAGTACTTC
>NA|TRBJ1-3|NA|TRBV5-1
CASSLRGAQYTIYF
TGCGCCAGCAGCTTACGGGGGGCCCAGTACACCATATATTTT
>TRBD1|TRBJ2-7|NA|TRBV5-1
CASPTPRGFHEQYF
TGCGCCAGCCCGACCCCCAGGGGGTTCCACGAGCAGTACTTC
>TRBD1|TRBJ1-6|NA|TRBV2
CASTQGAAGGSPLHF
TGTGCCAGCACCCAGGGGGCGGCCGGGGGGTCACCCCTCCACTTT
>TRBD1|TRBJ2-5|once|TRBV2
CASRGDRGYQETQYF
TGTGCCAGCAGGGGAGACAGGGGTTACCAAGAGACCCAGTACTTC
>NA|TRBJ1-4|NA|TRBV5-4
CASSLAGGRRPNEKLFF
TGTGCCAGCAGCTTGGCCGGGGGGCGACGTCCTAATGAAAAACTGTTTTTT
>NA|TRBJ2-7|NA|TRBV4-3
CASSSEVRYEQYF
TGCGCCAGCAGCTCGGAGGTGAGGTACGAGCAGTACTTC
>NA|TRBJ1-2|NA|TRBV5-5
CASSQTSQGVHGYTF
TGTGCCAGCAGCCAGACCTCTCAGGGAGTGCATGGCTACACCTTC
>NA|TRBJ2-2|NA|TRBV28
CASMRGDANTGELFF
TGTGCCAGCATGAGAGGGGACGCGAACACCGGGGAGCTGTTTTTT
>NA|TRBJ2-3|NA|TRBV28
CATSGGVDTQYF
TGTGCCACCTCTGGTGGGGTAGATACGCAGTATTTT
>NA|TRBJ1-5|once|TRBV11-2
CASGGGRNQPQHF
TGTGCCAGCGGAGGTGGTCGCAATCAGCCCCAGCATTTT
>TRBD2|TRBJ2-7|NA|TRBV5-1
CASSSRASGQIYEQYF
TGCGCCAGCAGCTCGCGGGCTAGCGGGCAGATCTACGAGCAGTACTTC